This T cell receptor (beta chain) comes out of a study of cytomegalovirus exposure and HLA in healthy donors. Overall study results and limits: TCR association rates varied by HLA locus in a later analysis, with DRB1 highest and HLA-C lowest. Some highly shared sequence variants likely arose as a pipeline artifact.

The donors were healthy bone marrow donors. On this clone itself: Its target is not known.

60 Vbeta and 13 Jbeta primers were used in PCR. Clones were read by immunoSEQ multiplex PCR, and TCRdb kept only the in-frame ones, dropping some. The sample shows about 130,000 clones, over 70% of them seen only once. Sequencing was done on a sample of PBMCs. The TCR sequence derives from a man aged 35-49 years in good health and CMV-seronegative.

The CDR3 sequence: CASSRAGTGREDTQYF. In DNA, the CDR3 is TGCGCCAGCAGCCGGGCCGGGACAGGGAGGGAAGATACGCAGTATTTT. V usage is TRBV5-1 and J usage is TRBJ2-3; 9 bases map to TRBD1. There are 16 residues in the CDR3. Per the germline V gene, CDR1 is SGHRS and CDR2 is YFSETQ. The J segment lost 5 bases and the V segment lost 4 bases, leaving 11 bases of the junction unmatched.